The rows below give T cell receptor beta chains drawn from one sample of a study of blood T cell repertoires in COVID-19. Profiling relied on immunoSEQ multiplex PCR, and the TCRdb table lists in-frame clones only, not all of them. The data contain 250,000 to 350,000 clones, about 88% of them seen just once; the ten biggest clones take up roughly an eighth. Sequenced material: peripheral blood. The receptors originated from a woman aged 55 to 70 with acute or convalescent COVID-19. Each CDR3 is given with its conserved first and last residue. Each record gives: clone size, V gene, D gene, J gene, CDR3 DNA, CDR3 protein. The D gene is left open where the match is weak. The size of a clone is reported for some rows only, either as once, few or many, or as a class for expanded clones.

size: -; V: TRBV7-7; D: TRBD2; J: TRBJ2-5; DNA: TGTGCCAGCCCCACTGGGGCAGCGGGGGGCCTCCAAGAGACCCAGTACTTC; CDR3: CASPTGAAGGLQETQYF
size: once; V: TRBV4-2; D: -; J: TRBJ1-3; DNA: TGTGCCAGCAGCCAAGTGACGGGTATCACTGGAAACACCATATATTTT; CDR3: CASSQVTGITGNTIYF
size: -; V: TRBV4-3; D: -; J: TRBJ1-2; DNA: TGCGCCAGCAGCCGAGCAGGCCTTGGGAACTATGGCTACACCTTC; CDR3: CASSRAGLGNYGYTF
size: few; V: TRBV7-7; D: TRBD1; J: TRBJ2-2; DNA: TGTGCTAGCAGCCTGGACAGGGGGGGCACCGGGGAGCTGTTTTTT; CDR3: CASSLDRGGTGELFF
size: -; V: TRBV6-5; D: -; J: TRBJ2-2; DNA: TGTGCCAGCGGGAGAAACACCGGGGAGCTGTTTTTT; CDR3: CASGRNTGELFF
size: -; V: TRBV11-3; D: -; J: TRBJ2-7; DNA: TGTGCCAGTGAGGAGGGTTACGACGAGCAGTACTTC; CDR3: CASEEGYDEQYF
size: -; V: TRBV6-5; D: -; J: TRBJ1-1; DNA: TGTGCCAGCAGTTACTCGGCCGGGGACACTGAAGCTTTCTTT; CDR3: CASSYSAGDTEAFF
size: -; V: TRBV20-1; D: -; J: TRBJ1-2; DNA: TGCAGTGCTAGTTACGGGGGTGGCTACACCTTC; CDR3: CSASYGGGYTF
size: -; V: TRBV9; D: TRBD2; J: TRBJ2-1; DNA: TGTGCCAGCAGCGTAGCGGAACTAGCGGGGGGGCTAGGTAATGAGCAGTTCTTC; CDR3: CASSVAELAGGLGNEQFF
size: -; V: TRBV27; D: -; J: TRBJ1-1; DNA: TGTGCCAGCAGTCCGAACCGGTACACTGAAGCTTTCTTT; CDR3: CASSPNRYTEAFF
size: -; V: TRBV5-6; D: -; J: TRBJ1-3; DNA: TGTGCCAGCAGCTTGGCCAGCTCTGGAAACACCATATATTTT; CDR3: CASSLASSGNTIYF
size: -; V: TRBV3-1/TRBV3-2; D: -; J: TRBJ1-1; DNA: TGTGCCAGCAGCCCAACAGGGTGGGGGAGAGGGAACACTGAAGCTTTCTTT; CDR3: CASSPTGWGRGNTEAFF
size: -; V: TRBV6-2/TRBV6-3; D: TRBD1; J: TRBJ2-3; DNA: TGTGCCAGCAGTCTGACAGGGGTCAGCACAGATACGCAGTATTTT; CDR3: CASSLTGVSTDTQYF
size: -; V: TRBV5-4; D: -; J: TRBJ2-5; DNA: TGTGCCAGCAGGGACTATTCTCGGGAGACCCAGTACTTC; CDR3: CASRDYSRETQYF
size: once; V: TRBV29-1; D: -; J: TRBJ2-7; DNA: TGCAGCGTTTCTAGCGTACCCTCCTACGAGCAGTACTTC; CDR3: CSVSSVPSYEQYF
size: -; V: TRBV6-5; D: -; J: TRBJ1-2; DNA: TGTGCCAGCGGGGGGGAGGGGGACTATGGCTACACCTTC; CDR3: CASGGEGDYGYTF
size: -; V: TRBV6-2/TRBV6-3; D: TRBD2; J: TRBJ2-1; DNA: TGTGCCAGCAGTTACGTAGCTAGCGGGAGCTATGAGCAGTTCTTC; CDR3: CASSYVASGSYEQFF
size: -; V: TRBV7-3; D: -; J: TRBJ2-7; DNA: TGTGCCAGCAGCTCAGTGGGGCAGGACGAGCAGTACTTC; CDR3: CASSSVGQDEQYF
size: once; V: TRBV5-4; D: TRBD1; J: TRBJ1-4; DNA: TGTGCCAGCAGCTCTAAACACCCCGGGACAGCTAATGAAAAACTGTTTTTT; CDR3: CASSSKHPGTANEKLFF
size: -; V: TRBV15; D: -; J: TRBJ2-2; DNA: TGTGCCACCAGCAGAGATGGGGGGACCGGGGAGCTGTTTTTT; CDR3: CATSRDGGTGELFF
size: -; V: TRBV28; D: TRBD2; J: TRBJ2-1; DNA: TGTGCCAGCATCGAGACTAGCGGGAGGGGCAATGAGCAGTTCTTC; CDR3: CASIETSGRGNEQFF
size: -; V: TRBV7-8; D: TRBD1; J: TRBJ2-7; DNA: TGTGCCAGCAGCTTAGGGGGGACAGCCTACGAGCAGTACTTC; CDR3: CASSLGGTAYEQYF
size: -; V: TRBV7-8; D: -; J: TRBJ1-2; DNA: TGTGCCAGCAGCTTAGTCGGGGATGGCTACACCTTC; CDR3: CASSLVGDGYTF
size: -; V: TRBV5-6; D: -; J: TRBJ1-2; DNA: TGTGCCAGCAGCTTGATACAGGCTAACTATGGCTACACCTTC; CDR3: CASSLIQANYGYTF
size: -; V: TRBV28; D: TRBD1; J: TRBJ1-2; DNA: TGTGCCAGCAGTTTTTCCGACAGGGTTGGGGACTATGGCTACACCTTC; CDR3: CASSFSDRVGDYGYTF
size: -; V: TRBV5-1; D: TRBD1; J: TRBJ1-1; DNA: TGCGCCAGCAGCTTGGGACAGGGTCTCCCTGAAGCTTTCTTT; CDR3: CASSLGQGLPEAFF
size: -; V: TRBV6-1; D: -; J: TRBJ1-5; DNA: TGTGCCAGCAGTGAGAGAGAGCAGCCCCAGCATTTT; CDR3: CASSEREQPQHF
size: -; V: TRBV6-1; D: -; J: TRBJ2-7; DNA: TGTGCCAGCAGTGAACCGGGGTACGAGCAGTACTTC; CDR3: CASSEPGYEQYF
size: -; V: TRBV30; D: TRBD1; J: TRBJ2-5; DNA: TGTGCCTGGAGTGCCGACAGGGCGGAGACCCAGTACTTC; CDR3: CAWSADRAETQYF